Listed below are T cell receptor beta chains from one sample, sequenced in a study of T-cell memory formation after mild COVID-19. Using its own MiXCR run on the 5' RACE reads, TCRdb lists one record per CDR3 protein. The table records under 400,000 distinct CDR3 sequences, approximately 21% of them present only once. The source material was PBMCs or a T cell subset sorted from them (not recorded which). The source is an adult woman who had mild COVID-19 (a few samples of this study predate the infection). Cell type and time point are not known. CDR3s include the opening cysteine and the closing phenylalanine or tryptophan. The D gene is left open where the match is weak. The size field is filled for only some rows; it gives once, few, many or a size class.

cdr3_aa	cdr3_nt	cdr3_length	v_call	j_call	d_call	clone_size
CASSQLTGDEQYF	TGTGCCAGCAGCCAATTGACAGGGGACGAGCAGTACTTC	13	TRBV12-3/TRBV12-4	TRBJ2-7	TRBD1	NA
CASSERSGNYQPQHF	TGTGCCAGCAGCGAACGCTCGGGGAACTATCAGCCCCAGCATTTT	15	TRBV7-6	TRBJ1-5	NA	few
CASSLSLAGGLYQETQYF	TGTGCCAGCAGCTTAAGCCTAGCGGGGGGCCTGTACCAAGAGACCCAGTACTTC	18	TRBV7-2	TRBJ2-5	TRBD2	many
CSARDSDRSDYGYTF	TGCAGTGCTAGAGATTCAGACAGGTCTGACTATGGCTACACCTTC	15	TRBV20-1	TRBJ1-2	NA	NA
CASSVVSQGEQFF	TGTGCCAGCAGCGTAGTTTCCCAGGGAGAGCAGTTCTTC	13	TRBV9	TRBJ2-1	NA	NA
CSARSFRMPQHF	TGCAGTGCTAGAAGTTTTAGGATGCCCCAGCATTTT	12	TRBV20-1	TRBJ1-5	NA	NA
CASNDRRGHSPDTQYF	TGTGCCAGCAATGACAGGCGTGGGCACAGCCCAGATACGCAGTATTTT	16	TRBV12-3/TRBV12-4	TRBJ2-3	NA	NA
CASSFGTAPVQETQYF	TGTGCCAGCAGCTTCGGGACCGCCCCGGTCCAAGAGACCCAGTACTTC	16	TRBV7-9	TRBJ2-5	NA	NA
CASSLWSSGDEQFF	TGTGCCAGCAGCTTGTGGAGCTCGGGGGATGAGCAGTTCTTC	14	TRBV7-9	TRBJ2-1	NA	few
CASSLGRLAGTDTQYF	TGTGCCAGCAGCTTAGGGCGCCTGGCAGGGACAGATACGCAGTATTTT	16	TRBV7-8	TRBJ2-3	NA	NA
CASSLASGRPYNEQFF	TGTGCCAGCAGTTTAGCTAGCGGGAGGCCGTACAATGAGCAGTTCTTC	16	TRBV12-3/TRBV12-4	TRBJ2-1	TRBD2	NA
CSAREGARNTDTQYF	TGCAGTGCTAGAGAGGGGGCGCGAAACACAGATACGCAGTATTTT	15	TRBV20-1	TRBJ2-3	NA	NA
CAWSVRGPQPQHF	TGTGCCTGGAGTGTACGGGGGCCTCAGCCCCAGCATTTT	13	TRBV30	TRBJ1-5	NA	NA
CASSYLGRGTEAFF	TGTGCCAGCAGTTACCTTGGGCGGGGCACTGAAGCTTTCTTT	14	TRBV6-5	TRBJ1-1	NA	NA
CASSPTLNTGELFF	TGTGCCAGCTCACCGACATTGAACACCGGGGAGCTGTTTTTT	14	TRBV18	TRBJ2-2	NA	many
CAIGGQGPYNEQFF	TGTGCCATCGGGGGTCAGGGGCCTTACAATGAGCAGTTCTTC	14	TRBV10-3	TRBJ2-1	NA	few
CASSLGLGQSGELFF	TGTGCCAGCAGCTTAGGCTTAGGCCAGTCCGGGGAGCTGTTTTTT	15	TRBV7-6	TRBJ2-2	NA	many
CAWSGGLGNQPQHF	TGTGCCTGGAGTGGGGGGCTGGGCAATCAGCCCCAGCATTTT	14	TRBV30	TRBJ1-5	NA	NA
CASSYSVNQPQHF	TGTGCCAGCAGTTACTCGGTAAATCAGCCCCAGCATTTT	13	TRBV6-5	TRBJ1-5	NA	NA
CASSRDRGNIQYF	TGTGCCAGCAGCCGGGACAGGGGAAACATTCAGTACTTC	13	TRBV7-9	TRBJ2-4	TRBD1	many
CASSQDVRAQHF	TGTGCCAGCAGTCAGGACGTCAGGGCCCAGCATTTT	12	TRBV2	TRBJ1-5	NA	NA
CASSHGGSNEKLFF	TGTGCCAGCAGCCACGGGGGATCAAATGAAAAACTGTTTTTT	14	TRBV3-1	TRBJ1-4	NA	NA
CASSLELAGESNTQYF	TGTGCCAGCAGTTTAGAGCTAGCGGGAGAGAGCAATACGCAGTATTTT	16	TRBV28	TRBJ2-3	TRBD2	NA
CASSIVPTGELFF	TGTGCCAGTAGTATAGTCCCCACCGGGGAGCTGTTTTTT	13	TRBV19	TRBJ2-2	NA	NA
CASSQERLNTGELFF	TGTGCCAGCAGCCAAGAAAGGCTGAACACCGGGGAGCTGTTTTTT	15	TRBV3-1	TRBJ2-2	NA	few